This TCR beta chain was profiled in a study of shared clonotypes between healthy human individuals. Remarks on this clone: The same CDR3 also results from other DNA sequences found in this sample.

Sequencing was performed with immunoSEQ multiplex PCR; in TCRdb, only in-frame clones are kept and a portion is missing. This table has hundreds of thousands of clones, roughly 96% appearing once. It was CD45RO-negative cells, positively selected for CCR7, that made up naive CD8 cells, with terminally differentiated effector memory CD45RA+ cells excluded. Trimming took off 3 bases at V and 2 bases at J, with 8 bases between the two ends. The CDR3 runs to 13 residues. Germline V gives CDR1 MNHEY, CDR2 SMNVEV (reference sequence). The source is a woman in her 30s in good health. Sequencing was carried out using naive CD8+ T cells sorted from blood. The chain recombines TRBV27 with TRBJ2-7; a weak D match, TRBD2 (5 bases). In DNA, the CDR3 is TGTGCCAGCAGTTTTGGACTTACCTACGAGCAGTACTTC. Amino acid sequence: CASSFGLTYEQYF.